The 6 T cell receptor beta chains listed next were all sequenced from one sample in a study of PD-L1 blockade in urothelial cancer. Assay used: immunoSEQ multiplex PCR; TCRdb lists only in-frame clones, some missing. The repertoire consists of some 29,000 clones, with over 75% occurring once and the leading ten covering 2.5% to 3.5%. This specimen was PBMCs, taken around atezolizumab (anti-PD-L1) treatment. The receptors originated from a man between 50 and 59 years old with urothelial cancer.

The V and J genes are TRBV14 and TRBJ2-1; a possible D gene is TRBD2 (7 bases). This CDR3 contains 16 residues. CDR1 and CDR2 from the germline V gene are SGHDN and FVKESK. The ends were cut back, 1 base at V and 5 bases at J, with 15 bases in the middle. The CDR3 protein is CASSQGRGLRNNEQFF. The CDR3 nucleotides read TGTGCCAGCAGCCAAGGCAGGGGACTACGGAACAATGAGCAGTTCTTC.

The V call is TRBV5-1, the J call TRBJ2-7; tentatively, D is TRBD1 (6 bases). V shed 3 bases and J shed 5 bases, with 12 bases lying between them. The CDR3 contains 13 residues. Germline CDR1 is SGHRS and CDR2 is YFSETQ. The CDR3 reads CASSSIQGDEQYF. DNA of the CDR3: TGCGCCAGCAGCTCGATACAGGGCGACGAGCAGTACTTC.

This chain links TRBV25-1 with TRBJ1-2; D perhaps matches TRBD1 (5 bases). The V gene's germline CDR1 is MGHDK and CDR2 SYGVNS. This CDR3 has 13 amino acids. Deletions cut 3 bases from V and 6 bases from J, with 11 bases between. The CDR3 DNA is TGTGCCAGCAGTGACAGGGAAGTCGATGGCTACACCTTC. Its translation: CASSDREVDGYTF.

The chain combines TRBV29-1 with TRBJ2-5; D uncertain. V was shortened by 2 bases and J by 4 bases, with 17 bases between the two germline ends. Germline assignment: CDR1 SQVTM and CDR2 ANQGSEA. This CDR3 is built from 15 residues. The CDR3 protein is CSVEPHLRRGETQYF. The CDR3 DNA sequence: TGCAGCGTTGAACCTCACCTGAGGAGAGGAGAGACCCAGTACTTC.

The rearrangement joins TRBV5-4 to TRBJ1-1; a weak D match, TRBD1 (5 bases). V was pared by 0 bases and J by 0 bases, with 18 bases between. Germline loops: CDR1 SGHNT, CDR2 YYREEE (reference sequence). The CDR3 has 18 amino acids. This chain's CDR3 is CASSLAFTGVGMNTEAFF. DNA for the CDR3: TGTGCCAGCAGCTTGGCCTTTACGGGGGTGGGAATGAACACTGAAGCTTTCTTT.

The J gene is TRBJ2-1, the V gene TRBV7-9, with 9 nucleotides matching TRBD2. With V trimmed by 1 base and J by 3 bases, 10 bases remained unmatched. Germline V lookup: CDR1 SEHNR, CDR2 FQNEAQ (reference sequence). The CDR3 length is 18 residues. The CDR3 DNA follows: TGTGCCAGCAGCTTAGATGTGGCTAGCGGGACCTTCTACAATGAGCAGTTCTTC. This translates into CASSLDVASGTFYNEQFF.